This T cell receptor (beta chain) was retrieved from a study of siplizumab effects on memory and regulatory T cells. Germline loops: CDR1 GTSNPN, CDR2 SVGIG (reference sequence). CDR3 length: 13 residues. V was pared by 0 bases and J by 2 bases, with 7 bases between. Sequenced by immunoSEQ multiplex PCR; TCRdb stores in-frame clones only, minus some. The profile shows some 65,000 clones, around 90% of them singletons. Sequencing used Tregs sorted from blood. The V call is TRBV30, the J call TRBJ1-2; D is ambiguous. The receptor was derived from a human donor in good health. The CDR3 sequence is CAWSVGKNYGYTF. The CDR3 region has the DNA TGTGCCTGGAGTGTAGGGAAGAACTATGGCTACACCTTC.